What follows is one T cell receptor (beta chain) and its context. These data originate in a study of OX40 agonist ivuxolimab in advanced cancers. Study-wide background: Patients were treated with intravenous ivuxolimab, dosed at 0.01 to 10 mg/kg and infused every 2 weeks.

TCRdb's table, derived via immunoSEQ multiplex PCR, lists solely in-frame clones and lacks some. The table lists under 85,000 clones, around four fifths of them singletons. Trimming cost V 8 bases and J 0 bases, with 11 bases left between them. This CDR3 comprises 13 residues. Per the germline V gene, CDR1 is SQVTM and CDR2 is ANQGSEA. The chain links TRBV29-1 to TRBJ2-1; D remains ambiguous. This material consisted of CD4+ or CD8+ T cells sorted from blood, taken in a trial of the OX40 agonist ivuxolimab. This sequence was found in an adult with an advanced solid tumor such as melanoma, head and neck, liver or kidney cancer. The CDR3 DNA sequence: TGCAGCTTAGGCGATACCTCCTACAATGAGCAGTTCTTC. As protein: CSLGDTSYNEQFF.